The rows below give T cell receptor beta chains drawn from one sample of a study of response to subunit inactivated influenza vaccine. MiXCR, applied by TCRdb to the RT-PCR reads, yields one record per CDR3 protein. The table shows about 520,000 distinct CDR3 sequences, with around 25% occurring only once. Here the sequenced sample was CD4+ T cells sorted from PBMCs, taken about 5 days after vaccination. Receptors originate from a man in his fifties who received an inactivated influenza vaccine. The CDR3 runs from the conserved cysteine through the conserved F or W. The D gene is left open where the match is weak. Only some rows state a clone size, as once, few, many or a class for expanded clones.

d_call	v_call	j_call	clone_size	cdr3_nt	cdr3_aa
TRBD1	TRBV14	TRBJ2-4	NA	TGTGCCAGCAGCCAAGAACCCGGACAGGGGAGGGCCAAAAACATTCAGTACTTC	CASSQEPGQGRAKNIQYF
NA	TRBV7-2	TRBJ2-2	few	TGTGCCAGCAGCCGCGGCGGGGAGCTGTTTTTT	CASSRGGELFF
NA	TRBV20-1	TRBJ1-1	few	TGCAGTGCTAGAGGACAGACCCTGAACACTGAAGCTTTCTTT	CSARGQTLNTEAFF
TRBD1	TRBV10-2	TRBJ2-5	NA	TGCGCCAGCAGGACGACAGGGTTAGAGACCCAGTACTTC	CASRTTGLETQYF
NA	TRBV12-3/TRBV12-4	TRBJ1-5	NA	TGTGCCAGCAGTTTTGAGTTTAGGCAGCCCCAGCATTTT	CASSFEFRQPQHF
TRBD2	TRBV6-1	TRBJ2-3	NA	TGTGCCAGCAGTCCGAGACTAGCGGGGGTCACAGATACGCAGTATTTT	CASSPRLAGVTDTQYF
NA	TRBV9	TRBJ2-7	few	TGTGCCAGCAGCGTAACTCCAGGGGAGAGCTCCTACGAGCAGTACTTC	CASSVTPGESSYEQYF
NA	TRBV5-1	TRBJ2-6	NA	TGCGCCAGCAGCCCCCTGAAGGGCGCGGGGGCCAACGTCCTGACTTTC	CASSPLKGAGANVLTF
NA	TRBV5-1	TRBJ2-5	NA	TGCGCCAGCAGCTCCGGACCAACCCGGGAGACCCAGTACTTC	CASSSGPTRETQYF
NA	TRBV29-1	TRBJ2-7	NA	TGCAGCGTCCTGGGTACCTACGAGCAGTACTTC	CSVLGTYEQYF
NA	TRBV29-1	TRBJ2-7	NA	TGCAGCGTGCGGAGAACCTCCGGAGAGCAGTACTTC	CSVRRTSGEQYF
NA	TRBV20-1	TRBJ2-7	NA	TGCAGTGCTCCCCCGCCGCGGGGATTCTACGAGCAGTACTTC	CSAPPPRGFYEQYF
NA	TRBV12-3/TRBV12-4	TRBJ2-1	few	TGTGCCAGCAGTTTATCCGGGACTCCTGCCTACAATGAGCAGTTCTTC	CASSLSGTPAYNEQFF
TRBD1	TRBV5-1	TRBJ1-1	few	TGCGCCAGCAGCCCTGGGGACAGGGGGCGTTGGGGGAACACTGAAGCTTTCTTT	CASSPGDRGRWGNTEAFF
TRBD2	TRBV12-3/TRBV12-4	TRBJ2-1	few	TGTGCCAGCAGTTTACTAGCGGGGTCGCCTGGTGAGCAGTTCTTC	CASSLLAGSPGEQFF
TRBD2	TRBV6-2/TRBV6-3	TRBJ2-2	NA	TGTGCCAGCAGTCAACTAGCGGTCGGGACAGGGGAGCTGTTTTTT	CASSQLAVGTGELFF
TRBD1	TRBV4-1	TRBJ1-5	many	TGCGCCAGCAGTTTCGCAGGGGGAGGCAATCAGCCCCAGCATTTT	CASSFAGGGNQPQHF
NA	TRBV7-2	TRBJ2-5	NA	TGTGCCAGCAGCCAACGGGGCCCCCAAGAGACCCAGTACTTC	CASSQRGPQETQYF
TRBD1	TRBV5-1	TRBJ2-7	NA	TGCGCCAGCAGCCTGGCCCTCGGGGGACAGGTGTACGAGCAGTACTTC	CASSLALGGQVYEQYF
NA	TRBV29-1	TRBJ1-1	few	TGCAGCGTTGGGGGGGCAAAGAACACTGAAGCTTTCTTT	CSVGGAKNTEAFF